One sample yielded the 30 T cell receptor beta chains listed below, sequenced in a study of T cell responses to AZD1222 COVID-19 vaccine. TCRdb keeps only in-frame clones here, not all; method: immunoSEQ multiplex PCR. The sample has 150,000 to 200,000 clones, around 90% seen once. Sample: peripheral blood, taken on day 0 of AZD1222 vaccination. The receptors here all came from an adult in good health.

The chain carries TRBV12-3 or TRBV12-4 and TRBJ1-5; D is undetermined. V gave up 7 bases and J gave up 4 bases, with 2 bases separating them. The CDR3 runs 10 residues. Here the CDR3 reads CASTNQPQHF. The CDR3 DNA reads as TGTGCCAGCACTAATCAGCCCCAGCATTTT.

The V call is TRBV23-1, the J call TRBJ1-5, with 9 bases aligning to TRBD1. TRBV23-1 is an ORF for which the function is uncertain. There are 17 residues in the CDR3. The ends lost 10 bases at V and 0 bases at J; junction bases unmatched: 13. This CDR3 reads CATLDRGFPYSNQPQHF. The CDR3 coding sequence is TGCGCCACCCTGGACAGGGGATTCCCTTATAGCAATCAGCCCCAGCATTTT.

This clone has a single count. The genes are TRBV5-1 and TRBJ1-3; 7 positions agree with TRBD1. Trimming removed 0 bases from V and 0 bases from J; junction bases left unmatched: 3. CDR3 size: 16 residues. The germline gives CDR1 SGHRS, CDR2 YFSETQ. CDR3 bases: TGCGCCAGCAGCTTGGGGACAGGTCGCTCTGGAAACACCATATATTTT. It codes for CASSLGTGRSGNTIYF.

The CDR3, as DNA: TGTGCCAGCAGCCCCGGAGTTTATACGCAGTATTTT. Protein product: CASSPGVYTQYF. This chain connects TRBV28 to TRBJ2-3, with no clear D. The V gene's germline CDR1 is MDHEN and CDR2 SYDVKM. This CDR3 has 12 residues. With 6 bases removed from V and 7 bases from J, the gap between germline ends came to 11 bases.

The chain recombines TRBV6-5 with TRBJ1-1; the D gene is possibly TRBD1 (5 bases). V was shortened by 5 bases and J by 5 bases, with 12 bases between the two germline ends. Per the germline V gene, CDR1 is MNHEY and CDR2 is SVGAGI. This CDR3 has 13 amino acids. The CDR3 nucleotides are TGTGCCAGCAGTACACCAGGGAATACTGAAGCTTTCTTT. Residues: CASSTPGNTEAFF.

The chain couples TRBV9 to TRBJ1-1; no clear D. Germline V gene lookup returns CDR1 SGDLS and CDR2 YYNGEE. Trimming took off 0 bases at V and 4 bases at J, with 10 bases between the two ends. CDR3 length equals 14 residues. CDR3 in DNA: TGTGCCAGCAGCGTAGCTACAACGGGCACTGAAGCTTTCTTT. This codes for CASSVATTGTEAFF.

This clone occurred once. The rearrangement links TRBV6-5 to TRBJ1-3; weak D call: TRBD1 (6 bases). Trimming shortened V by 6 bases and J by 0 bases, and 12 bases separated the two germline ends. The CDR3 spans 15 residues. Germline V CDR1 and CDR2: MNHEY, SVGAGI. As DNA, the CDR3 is TGTGCCAGCAGCGGGGACACTCTCTCTGGAAACACCATATATTTT. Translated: CASSGDTLSGNTIYF.

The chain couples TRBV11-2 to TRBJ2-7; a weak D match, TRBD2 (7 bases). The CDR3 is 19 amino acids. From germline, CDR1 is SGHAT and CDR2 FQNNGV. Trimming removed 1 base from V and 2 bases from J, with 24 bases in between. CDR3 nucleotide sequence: TGTGCCAGCAGCTTAGCCAGGGGAGGGGGGCCGAGGGTAACCTACGAGCAGTACTTC. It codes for CASSLARGGGPRVTYEQYF.

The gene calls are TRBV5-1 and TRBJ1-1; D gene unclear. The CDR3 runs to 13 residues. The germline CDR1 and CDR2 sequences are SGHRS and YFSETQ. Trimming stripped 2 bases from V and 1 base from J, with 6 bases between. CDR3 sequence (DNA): TGCGCCAGCAGCTTCCAGACGAACACTGAAGCTTTCTTT. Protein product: CASSFQTNTEAFF.

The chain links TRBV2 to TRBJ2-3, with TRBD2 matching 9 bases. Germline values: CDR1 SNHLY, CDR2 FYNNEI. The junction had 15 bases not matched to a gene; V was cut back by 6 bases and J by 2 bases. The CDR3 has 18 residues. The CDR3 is CASRAGSFSGSFTDTQYF. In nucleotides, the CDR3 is TGTGCCAGCAGAGCGGGATCCTTTAGCGGGAGCTTCACAGATACGCAGTATTTT. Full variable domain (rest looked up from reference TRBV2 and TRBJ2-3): EPEVTQTPSHQVTQMGQEVILRCVPISNHLYFYWYRQILGQKVEFLVSFYNNEISEKSEIFDDQFSVERPDGSNFTLKIRSTKLEDSAMYFCASRAGSFSGSFTDTQYFGPGTRLTVL.

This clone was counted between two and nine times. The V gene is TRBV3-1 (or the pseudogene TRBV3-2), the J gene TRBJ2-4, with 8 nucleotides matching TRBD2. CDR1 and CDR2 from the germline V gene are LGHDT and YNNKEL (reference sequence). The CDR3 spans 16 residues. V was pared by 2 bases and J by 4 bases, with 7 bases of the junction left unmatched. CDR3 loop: CASSQPLAAGKNIQYF. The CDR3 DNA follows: TGTGCCAGCAGCCAACCACTAGCGGCGGGGAAAAACATTCAGTACTTC.

The CDR3 region has the DNA TGCAGCGTCGGGACAGGAACCTACGAGCAGTACTTC. This translates into CSVGTGTYEQYF. The chain is built from TRBV29-1 and TRBJ2-7; 8 bases match TRBD1. J was trimmed by 2 bases and V by 6 bases; bases with no gene match: 3. Germline values: CDR1 SQVTM, CDR2 ANQGSEA. The CDR3 loop spans 12 amino acids.

CDR3 DNA sequence: TGTGCCAGCAGCCAACTCACAGGACGTCCTAGCACAGATACGCAGTATTTT. Amino acid sequence: CASSQLTGRPSTDTQYF. The rearrangement links TRBV3-1 (or the pseudogene TRBV3-2) to TRBJ2-3; perhaps TRBD1 as D (5 bases). Looked up from germline, CDR1 is LGHDT and CDR2 is YNNKEL (reference sequence). V was trimmed by 2 bases and J by 0 bases, leaving 15 bases between them. CDR3 size: 17 residues.

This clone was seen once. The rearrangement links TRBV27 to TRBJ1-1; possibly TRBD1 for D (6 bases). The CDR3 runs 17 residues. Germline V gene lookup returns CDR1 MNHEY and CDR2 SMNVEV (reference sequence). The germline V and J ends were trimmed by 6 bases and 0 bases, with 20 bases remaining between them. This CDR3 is CASSYKQGGTLNTEAFF. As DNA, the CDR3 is TGTGCCAGCAGCTATAAACAGGGAGGGACTTTGAACACTGAAGCTTTCTTT.

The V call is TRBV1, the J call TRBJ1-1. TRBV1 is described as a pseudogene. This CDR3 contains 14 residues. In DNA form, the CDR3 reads TGCACCAGCGAAACGGGTTTCGAGAACACTGAAGCTTTCTTT. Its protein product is CTSETGFENTEAFF.

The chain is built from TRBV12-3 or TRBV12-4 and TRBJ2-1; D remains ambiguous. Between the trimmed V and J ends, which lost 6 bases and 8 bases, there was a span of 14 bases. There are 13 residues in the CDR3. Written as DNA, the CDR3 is TGTGCCAGCAGGCGAAACTGGTTCGATGAGCAGTTCTTC. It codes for CASRRNWFDEQFF.

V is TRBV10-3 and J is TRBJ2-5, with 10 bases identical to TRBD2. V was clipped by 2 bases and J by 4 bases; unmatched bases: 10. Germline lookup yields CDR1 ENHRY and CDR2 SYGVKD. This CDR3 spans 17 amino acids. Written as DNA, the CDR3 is TGTGCCATCAGTGAGCGAGTGGAAGCGGGGGGGCGAGAGACCCAGTACTTC. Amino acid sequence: CAISERVEAGGRETQYF.

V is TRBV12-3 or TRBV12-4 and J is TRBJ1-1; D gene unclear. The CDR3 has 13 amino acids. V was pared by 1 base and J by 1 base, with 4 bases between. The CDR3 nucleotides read TGTGCCAGCAGTTTAGGGGAGAACACTGAAGCTTTCTTT. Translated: CASSLGENTEAFF.

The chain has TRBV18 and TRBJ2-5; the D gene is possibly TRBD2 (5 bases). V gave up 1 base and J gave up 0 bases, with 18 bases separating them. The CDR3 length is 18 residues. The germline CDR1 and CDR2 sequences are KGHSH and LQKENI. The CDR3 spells CASSPRTRSPPYQETQYF. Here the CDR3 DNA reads TGTGCCAGCTCACCACGAACTAGATCCCCCCCCTACCAAGAGACCCAGTACTTC.

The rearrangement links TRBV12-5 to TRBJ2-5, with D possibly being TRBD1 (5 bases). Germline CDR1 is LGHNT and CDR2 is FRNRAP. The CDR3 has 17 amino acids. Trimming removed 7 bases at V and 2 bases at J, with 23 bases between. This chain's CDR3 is CASALVSGTGLQETQYF. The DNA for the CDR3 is TGTGCTAGTGCTCTCGTTTCAGGTACAGGCCTTCAAGAGACCCAGTACTTC.

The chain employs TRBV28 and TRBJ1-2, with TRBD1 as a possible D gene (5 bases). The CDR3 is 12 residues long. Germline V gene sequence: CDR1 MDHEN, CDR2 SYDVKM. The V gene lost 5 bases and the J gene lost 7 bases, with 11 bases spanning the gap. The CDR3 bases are TGTGCCAGCAGTCTATCGGGGGGTGGCTACACCTTC. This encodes CASSLSGGGYTF.

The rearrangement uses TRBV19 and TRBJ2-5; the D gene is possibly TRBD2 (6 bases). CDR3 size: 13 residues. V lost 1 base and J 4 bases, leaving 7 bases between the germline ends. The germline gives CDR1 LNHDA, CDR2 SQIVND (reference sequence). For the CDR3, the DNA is TGTGCCAGTAGTATAGCGGGAGTAGAGACCCAGTACTTC. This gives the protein CASSIAGVETQYF.

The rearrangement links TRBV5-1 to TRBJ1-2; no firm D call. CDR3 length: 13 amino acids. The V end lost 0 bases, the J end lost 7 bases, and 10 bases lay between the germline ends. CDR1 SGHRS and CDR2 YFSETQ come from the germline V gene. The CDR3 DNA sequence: TGCGCCAGCAGCTTGGGGACGGGATCTGGCTACACCTTC. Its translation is CASSLGTGSGYTF.

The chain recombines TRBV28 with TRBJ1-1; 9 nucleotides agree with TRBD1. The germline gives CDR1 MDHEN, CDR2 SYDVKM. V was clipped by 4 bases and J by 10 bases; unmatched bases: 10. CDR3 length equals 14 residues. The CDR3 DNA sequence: TGTGCCAGCAGTTCCTGGGACAGGGAGGGGGCAGCTTTCTTT. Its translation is CASSSWDREGAAFF.

The CDR3 DNA sequence: TGCGCCAGCAGCCAAGATTGGACCGCCCCAGAGACCCAGTACTTC. This translates into CASSQDWTAPETQYF. The V call is TRBV4-3, the J call TRBJ2-5, with D unresolved. In germline, CDR1 is LGHNA, CDR2 YSLEER. V was trimmed by 0 bases and J by 4 bases, leaving 12 bases between them. This CDR3 has 15 amino acids.

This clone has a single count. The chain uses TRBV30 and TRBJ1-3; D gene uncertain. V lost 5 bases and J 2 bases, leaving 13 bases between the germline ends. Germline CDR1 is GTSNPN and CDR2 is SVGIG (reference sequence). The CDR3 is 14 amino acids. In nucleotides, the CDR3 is TGTGCCTGGGACCTCAGACCGGCTGGAAACACCATATATTTT. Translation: CAWDLRPAGNTIYF.

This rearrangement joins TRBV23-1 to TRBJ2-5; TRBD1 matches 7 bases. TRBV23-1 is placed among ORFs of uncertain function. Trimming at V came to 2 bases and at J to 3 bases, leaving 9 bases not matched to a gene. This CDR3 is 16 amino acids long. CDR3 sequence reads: CASSQPRGQQKETQYF. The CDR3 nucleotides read TGCGCCAGCAGTCAACCCCGGGGACAGCAGAAAGAGACCCAGTACTTC.

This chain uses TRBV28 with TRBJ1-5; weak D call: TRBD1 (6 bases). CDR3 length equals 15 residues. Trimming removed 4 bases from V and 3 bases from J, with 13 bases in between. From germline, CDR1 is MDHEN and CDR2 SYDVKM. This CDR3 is CASSSPGEANQPQHF. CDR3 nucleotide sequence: TGTGCCAGCAGTTCCCCAGGGGAAGCCAATCAGCCCCAGCATTTT. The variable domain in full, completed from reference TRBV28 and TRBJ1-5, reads DVKVTQSSRYLVKRTGEKVFLECVQDMDHENMFWYRQDPGLGLRLIYFSYDVKMKEKGDIPEGYSVSREKKERFSLILESASTNQTSMYLCASSSPGEANQPQHFGDGTRLSIL.

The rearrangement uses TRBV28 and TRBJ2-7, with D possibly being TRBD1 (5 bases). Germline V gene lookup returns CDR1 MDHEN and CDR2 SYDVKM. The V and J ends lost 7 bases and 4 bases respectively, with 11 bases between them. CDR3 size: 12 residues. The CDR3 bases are TGTGCCAGCAATTCTAAGGGGTACGAGCAGTACTTC. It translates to CASNSKGYEQYF.

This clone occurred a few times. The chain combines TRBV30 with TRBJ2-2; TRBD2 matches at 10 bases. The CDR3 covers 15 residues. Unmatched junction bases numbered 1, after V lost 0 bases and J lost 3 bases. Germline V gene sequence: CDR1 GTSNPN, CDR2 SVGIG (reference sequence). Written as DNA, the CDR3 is TGTGCCTGGAGTGTAGCGGGGGGGCACACCGGGGAGCTGTTTTTT. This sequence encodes CAWSVAGGHTGELFF.